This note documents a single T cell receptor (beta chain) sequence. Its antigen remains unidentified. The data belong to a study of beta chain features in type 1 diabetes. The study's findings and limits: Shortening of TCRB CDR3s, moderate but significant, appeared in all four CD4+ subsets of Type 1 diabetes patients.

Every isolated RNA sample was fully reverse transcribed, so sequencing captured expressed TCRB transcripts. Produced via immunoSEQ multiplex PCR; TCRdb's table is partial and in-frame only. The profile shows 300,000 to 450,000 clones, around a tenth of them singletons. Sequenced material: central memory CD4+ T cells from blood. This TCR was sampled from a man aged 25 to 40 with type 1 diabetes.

The CDR3 reads CASSPSTGFYGYTF. The CDR3 nucleotides are TGTGCCAGCAGCCCCTCGACAGGCTTCTATGGCTACACCTTC. The chain has TRBV27 and TRBJ1-2; maybe TRBD1 (6 bases). Germline V gene data show CDR1 as MNHEY and CDR2 as SMNVEV (reference sequence). There are 14 residues in the CDR3. Trimming stripped 6 bases from V and 4 bases from J, with 15 bases between.